This T cell receptor (beta chain) was sequenced in a study of PD-L1 blockade in urothelial cancer. This clone turned up a few times. Sequencing was performed with immunoSEQ multiplex PCR; in TCRdb, only in-frame clones are kept and a portion is missing. Here the sample spans around 50,000 clones, around 85% being singletons. Trimming removed 5 bases from V and 5 bases from J, with 8 bases in between. The CDR3 length is 12 residues. Germline V gives CDR1 SGDLS, CDR2 YYNGEE. Specified time point: peripheral blood 6 weeks after treatment start. The origin of this receptor is a man aged 50-60 years with urothelial cancer. The sample consisted of PBMCs, taken around atezolizumab (anti-PD-L1) treatment. J is TRBJ2-1 and V is TRBV9, with a possible D match to TRBD2 (5 bases). CDR3 in DNA: TGTGCCAGCAGTTCTAGCCACAATGAGCAGTTCTTC. It yields the protein CASSSSHNEQFF.